The present T cell receptor (beta chain) was sequenced within a study of blood T cell repertoires in COVID-19. The CDR3 runs to 13 residues. J was trimmed by 5 bases and V by 4 bases; bases with no gene match: 5. Germline CDR1 reads GTSNPN; CDR2 reads SVGIG (reference sequence). Measured with immunoSEQ multiplex PCR; TCRdb has only the in-frame clones, and not every one. In the table there are about 350,000 clones, approximately 91% of which are singletons. The origin of this receptor is a woman aged 25 to 45 who had been exposed to COVID-19. The chain combines TRBV30 with TRBJ2-3; 8 nucleotides line up with TRBD2. Sequencing was performed on PBMCs or T cells enriched from blood (not recorded which). The CDR3 spells CAWKAGGGDTQYF. CDR3 bases: TGTGCCTGGAAGGCGGGAGGTGGAGATACGCAGTATTTT.